This TCR beta chain was captured by sequencing in a study of spatial heterogeneity in lung cancer. The CDR3 consists of 16 residues. Trimming took 0 bases from V and 0 from J; bases not matched to a gene: 4. Germline values: CDR1 LGHDT, CDR2 YNNKEL (reference sequence). Every molecule of TCR cDNA had its own unique molecular identifier. TCRdb reprocessed the 5' RACE reads with MiXCR, giving one entry per CDR3 protein. The repertoire holds about 29,000 distinct CDR3 sequences, with approximately 7% as singletons. Whole-study results and caveats: Tumors with more nonsynonymous mutations had more expanded intratumoral alpha and beta TCRs.

This clonotype was recorded a few times. Its antigen is not identified. As to time point: sample taken at primary tumor resection. The sequenced material consisted of unsorted whole RNA from tumor, nontumor lung or frozen PBMC. The specimen comprised lung tumor tissue, sampled at surgery. The TCR was taken from a male donor with early-stage non-small cell lung cancer. V and J are TRBV3-1 and TRBJ2-7; 8 nucleotides align to TRBD1. As DNA, the CDR3 is TGTGCCAGCAGCCAAGATTCCGGACAGGGCTCCTACGAGCAGTACTTC. Translated: CASSQDSGQGSYEQYF.